A selection of T cell receptor beta chains follows, all from one sample in a study of beta chain features in type 1 diabetes. Profiled with immunoSEQ multiplex PCR; TCRdb holds only in-frame clones, not every one. The repertoire holds hundreds of thousands of clones, with over 12% as singletons. What was sequenced was naive CD4+ T cells from blood. Receptor source: a man aged 18 to 29 with type 1 diabetes. The CDR3 runs from the conserved cysteine through the conserved F or W. The D gene is left open where the match is weak. Only part of the rows carry a size: once, few, many, or a class if the clone is expanded.

>NA|TRBJ1-1|TRBV29-1|NA|9
CSVESSLGF
TGCAGCGTTGAGAGCAGTTTAGGGTTT
>few|TRBJ2-5|TRBV15|NA|12
CATSFRRETQYF
TGTGCCACCAGCTTCCGCCGCGAGACCCAGTACTTC
>few|TRBJ2-1|TRBV29-1|TRBD1|13
CSVVLWDRGKQFF
TGCAGCGTTGTCTTATGGGACAGGGGGAAGCAGTTCTTC
>NA|TRBJ2-5|TRBV9|TRBD1|15
CASSLQRTGQETQYF
TGTGCCAGCAGCCTACAACGGACAGGCCAAGAGACCCAGTACTTC
>NA|TRBJ2-3|TRBV7-9|NA|16
CASSGGTASSTDTQYF
TGTGCCAGCAGCGGCGGGACTGCCTCTAGCACAGATACGCAGTATTTT
>few|TRBJ1-2|TRBV7-9|NA|15
CASSPGAGSNYGYTF
TGTGCCAGCAGCCCAGGGGCTGGGTCTAACTATGGCTACACCTTC
>few|TRBJ2-1|TRBV10-3|NA|12
CAITGLDNEQFF
TGTGCCATCACAGGCTTAGACAATGAGCAGTTCTTC
>few|TRBJ2-3|TRBV12-5|TRBD2|14
CASGQAGGTDTQYF
TGTGCTAGTGGCCAAGCGGGGGGCACAGATACGCAGTATTTT
>few|TRBJ2-2|TRBV14|NA|14
CASSQTWNTGELFF
TGTGCCAGCAGCCAAACCTGGAACACCGGGGAGCTGTTTTTT
>few|TRBJ2-5|TRBV7-2|NA|14
CASSPSTGEETQYF
TGTGCCAGCAGCCCGTCGACAGGCGAAGAGACCCAGTACTTC
>few|TRBJ2-1|TRBV7-9|NA|12
CASSHRGDEQFF
TGTGCCAGCAGCCACCGCGGGGATGAGCAGTTCTTC
>few|TRBJ1-1|TRBV6-5|TRBD1|14
CASSFGQVNTEAFF
TGTGCCAGCAGTTTCGGACAGGTGAACACTGAAGCTTTCTTT
>NA|TRBJ1-6|TRBV9|NA|16
CASSVETAQLNSPLHF
TGTGCCAGCAGCGTAGAGACCGCACAGCTAAATTCACCCCTCCACTTT
>NA|TRBJ2-2|TRBV23-1|TRBD1|16
CASRPWVQGALRELFF
TGCGCCAGCAGACCCTGGGTACAGGGGGCTTTGCGGGAGCTGTTTTTT
>few|TRBJ1-5|TRBV30|TRBD1|13
CAWKQGGDQPQHF
TGTGCCTGGAAACAGGGGGGCGATCAGCCCCAGCATTTT
>few|TRBJ2-3|TRBV2|TRBD2|13
CASTGLVTDTQYF
TGTGCCAGCACCGGACTAGTCACAGATACGCAGTATTTT
>NA|TRBJ1-3|TRBV11-2|NA|12
CASSQPGNTIYF
TGTGCCAGCAGCCAGCCCGGAAACACCATATATTTT
>NA|TRBJ2-7|TRBV7-9|NA|15
CASSLGYPGSDEQYF
TGTGCCAGCAGCTTAGGTTACCCAGGGTCCGACGAGCAGTACTTC
>few|TRBJ2-7|TRBV4-3|NA|13
CASSQETDYEQYF
TGCGCCAGCAGCCAAGAGACAGACTACGAGCAGTACTTC
>NA|TRBJ2-3|TRBV9|NA|12
CASSVTADTQYF
TGTGCCAGCAGCGTAACTGCAGATACGCAGTATTTT
>NA|TRBJ2-1|TRBV7-9|TRBD1|17
CASSSNLRDRKNNEQFF
TGTGCCAGCAGCTCGAATCTCCGGGACAGAAAAAACAATGAGCAGTTCTTC
>few|TRBJ1-1|TRBV21-1|NA|11
CASSQKRGAFF
TGTGCCAGCAGCCAAAAGAGGGGAGCTTTCTTT
>NA|TRBJ2-1|TRBV9|NA|15
CASSTDSNSYNEQFF
TGTGCCAGCAGCACCGACAGTAACTCCTACAATGAGCAGTTCTTC
>NA|TRBJ1-2|TRBV27|TRBD1|13
CASSEQGELGYTF
TGTGCCAGCAGTGAACAGGGGGAATTAGGCTACACCTTC
>few|TRBJ2-3|TRBV7-9|TRBD2|15
CASNRLAGGTDTQYF
TGTGCCAGCAACCGACTAGCGGGGGGCACAGATACGCAGTATTTT
>NA|TRBJ2-3|TRBV9|NA|13
CASSREGLDTQYF
TGTGCCAGCAGCAGAGAGGGACTAGATACGCAGTATTTT
>NA|TRBJ2-3|TRBV9|NA|14
CASSRTPIEDTQYF
TGTGCCAGCAGCCGGACCCCCATAGAGGATACGCAGTATTTT
>few|TRBJ2-1|TRBV7-2|NA|14
CASSPSRSYNEQFF
TGTGCCAGCAGCCCCTCGAGGTCCTACAATGAGCAGTTCTTC
>few|TRBJ2-7|TRBV4-2|TRBD2|18
CASSQESVISGIWYEQYF
TGTGCCAGCAGCCAAGAGAGCGTTATAAGCGGGATATGGTACGAGCAGTACTTC
>NA|TRBJ1-2|TRBV4-2|TRBD1|16
CASSPTGTGVSTGYTF
TGTGCCAGCAGCCCAACCGGGACAGGAGTTTCTACGGGCTACACCTTC
>NA|TRBJ1-1|TRBV7-9|TRBD1|13
CASSPGQGDKAFF
TGTGCCAGCAGCCCAGGACAGGGAGATAAAGCTTTCTTT
>NA|TRBJ2-7|TRBV5-1|NA|16
CASTPENTELTYEQYF
TGCGCCAGCACCCCTGAGAACACAGAGCTCACCTACGAGCAGTACTTC
>NA|TRBJ2-5|TRBV18|NA|14
CASSPVAGAETQYF
TGTGCCAGCTCACCGGTCGCCGGGGCAGAGACCCAGTACTTC
>NA|TRBJ1-1|TRBV11-2|NA|16
CASSLESVFLNTEAFF
TGTGCCAGCAGCTTAGAGTCGGTATTTCTGAACACTGAAGCTTTCTTT
>few|TRBJ2-1|TRBV6-5|NA|14
CASSSKGVVNEQFF
TGTGCCAGCAGTTCCAAAGGAGTTGTCAATGAGCAGTTCTTC
>NA|TRBJ1-2|TRBV30|TRBD1|15
CAWSSLGQTSYGYTF
TGTGCCTGGAGCTCTCTGGGACAGACGAGCTATGGCTACACCTTC
>NA|TRBJ2-5|TRBV4-1|NA|17
CASSPHFFERRQETQYF
TGCGCCAGCAGCCCCCACTTCTTCGAGCGGCGCCAAGAGACCCAGTACTTC
>once|TRBJ2-7|TRBV18|NA|12
CASSAASYEQYF
TGTGCCAGCTCGGCAGCCTCCTACGAGCAGTACTTC
>NA|TRBJ1-6|TRBV2|NA|14
CASTRANYNSPLHF
TGTGCCAGCACGAGGGCAAACTATAATTCACCCCTCCACTTT
>few|TRBJ2-5|TRBV28|NA|14
CASSLSVGEETQYF
TGTGCCAGCAGTTTATCGGTAGGGGAAGAGACCCAGTACTTC
>few|TRBJ2-6|TRBV29-1|NA|14
CSVSFGPIFNVLTF
TGCAGCGTCTCCTTCGGGCCAATCTTCAACGTCCTGACTTTC
>few|TRBJ2-7|TRBV7-9|NA|14
CASSLLDGAFEQYF
TGTGCCAGCAGCCTACTGGACGGGGCTTTTGAGCAGTACTTC
>NA|TRBJ2-1|TRBV10-3|NA|13
CAISEAGRDEQFF
TGTGCCATCAGTGAGGCAGGGCGCGATGAGCAGTTCTTC
>NA|TRBJ2-7|TRBV9|NA|16
CASSVAPGVATYEQYF
TGTGCCAGCAGCGTAGCTCCCGGGGTAGCAACCTACGAGCAGTACTTC